This T cell receptor (beta chain) was recorded in a study of cytomegalovirus exposure and HLA in healthy donors. 60 Vbeta and 13 Jbeta primers were used in PCR. TCRdb's table, derived via immunoSEQ multiplex PCR, lists solely in-frame clones and lacks some. Here the sample spans roughly 100,000 clones, approximately 60% being singletons. This clonotype was obtained from a boy aged 5-17 years in good health and CMV-seropositive. The specimen sequenced was PBMCs.

The chain's CDR3 is CASSSQGSTEAFF. CDR3 sequence (DNA): TGTGCCAGCAGCTCCCAGGGTAGCACTGAAGCTTTCTTT. The rearrangement joins TRBV7-2 to TRBJ1-1; D may be TRBD1 (5 bases). V shed 4 bases and J shed 4 bases, with 10 bases lying between them. The germline V gene encodes CDR1 SGHTA and CDR2 FQGNSA. The CDR3 spans 13 residues.